Below, 17 T cell receptor beta chains from the same sample are listed, as sequenced in a study of cytomegalovirus exposure and HLA in healthy donors. The PCR employed 60 Vbeta primers together with 13 Jbeta primers. The repertoire was sequenced with immunoSEQ multiplex PCR; TCRdb's copy has only in-frame clones and lacks some. This table holds 100,000 or so clones, roughly 82% found once. Sequencing input: PBMCs. These receptors were taken from a man aged 30-40 years in good health and CMV-seropositive.

This clone has a single count. This rearrangement joins TRBV27 to TRBJ2-3, with D perhaps matching TRBD1 (6 bases). CDR3 length equals 16 residues. V was shortened by 0 bases and J by 0 bases, with 10 bases between the two germline ends. CDR1 and CDR2 (germline): MNHEY, SMNVEV (reference sequence). CDR3 region: CASSLSRTASTDTQYF. In nucleotides, the CDR3 is TGTGCCAGCAGTTTATCTCGGACAGCTAGCACAGATACGCAGTATTTT.

V gene TRBV5-6 combines with J gene TRBJ1-1, with a weak D call TRBD1 (5 bases). CDR1 and CDR2 (germline): SGHDT, YYEEEE. The CDR3 sequence is 13 residues long. Trimming pared 2 bases from V and 4 bases from J, leaving 9 bases between. The CDR3: CASSLGVTTEAFF. Written as DNA, the CDR3 is TGTGCCAGCAGCTTAGGGGTAACCACTGAAGCTTTCTTT.

This sequence joins TRBV9 and TRBJ2-7; TRBD1 agrees at 7 bases. This CDR3 contains 13 residues. With V trimmed by 7 bases and J by 4 bases, 8 bases remained unmatched. Germline V gene sequence: CDR1 SGDLS, CDR2 YYNGEE. The CDR3 DNA follows: TGTGCCAGCGGGCCGGGACAGAGTTACGAGCAGTACTTC. Amino acids: CASGPGQSYEQYF.

The chain combines TRBV29-1 with TRBJ2-3; TRBD2 agrees at 10 bases. The germline V gene has CDR1 SQVTM and CDR2 ANQGSEA. V lost 4 bases, J lost 1 base, and 5 bases stayed unmatched. This CDR3 spans 15 amino acids. CDR3 DNA: TGCAGCGTTGGGGCTAGCGGGAGAGGCACAGATACGCAGTATTTT. This encodes CSVGASGRGTDTQYF.

V and J are TRBV29-1 and TRBJ2-3; TRBD1 might be the D (5 bases). Trimming stripped 4 bases from V and 3 bases from J, with 17 bases between. This CDR3 region has 15 residues. Germline loops: CDR1 SQVTM, CDR2 ANQGSEA. The CDR3 sequence: CSVAYPGWGTDTQYF. CDR3 nucleotide sequence: TGCAGCGTTGCCTATCCAGGGTGGGGTACAGATACGCAGTATTTT.

This clone appeared once. This chain uses TRBV25-1 with TRBJ2-1; D call uncertain. This CDR3 has 16 amino acids. The V end lost 7 bases, the J end lost 0 bases, and 16 bases lay between the germline ends. Germline V gives CDR1 MGHDK, CDR2 SYGVNS. In nucleotides, the CDR3 is TGTGCCAGCAAACCCCCTAAAGTCGGCTCCTACAATGAGCAGTTCTTC. Translation: CASKPPKVGSYNEQFF.

The chain employs TRBV7-9 and TRBJ2-1, with D perhaps matching TRBD2 (6 bases). This CDR3 is built from 15 residues. Germline V gene sequence: CDR1 SEHNR, CDR2 FQNEAQ (reference sequence). V gave up 6 bases and J gave up 4 bases, with 16 bases separating them. The CDR3 here is CASRPSGGIYNEQFF. The CDR3 DNA reads TGTGCCAGCAGACCCAGCGGAGGGATTTACAATGAGCAGTTCTTC.

The chain employs TRBV18 and TRBJ2-3, with D unclear. Germline assignment: CDR1 KGHSH and CDR2 LQKENI. CDR3 size: 16 residues. Trimming took off 3 bases at V and 4 bases at J, with 17 bases between the two ends. This chain's CDR3 is CASSPPSPIRSDTQYF. In DNA, the CDR3 is TGTGCCAGCTCACCTCCCTCTCCGATCCGGTCAGATACGCAGTATTTT.

The V gene is TRBV18, the J gene TRBJ1-1; D gene uncertain. Germline CDR1 is KGHSH and CDR2 is LQKENI. Trimming removed 0 bases from V and 0 bases from J, with 14 bases in between. The CDR3 spans 17 residues. The CDR3 spells CASSPPRQSNVNTEAFF. In DNA, the CDR3 is TGTGCCAGCTCACCACCGAGACAATCTAATGTGAACACTGAAGCTTTCTTT.

The rearrangement uses TRBV5-1 and TRBJ1-4, with D hard to call. The germline CDR1 and CDR2 sequences are SGHRS and YFSETQ. The CDR3 is 13 residues long. The V and J ends lost 1 base and 6 bases respectively, with 7 bases between them. The CDR3 coding sequence is TGCGCCAGCAGCTTGCCCGGGGATGAAAAACTGTTTTTT. This gives the protein CASSLPGDEKLFF.

The rearrangement uses TRBV11-3 and TRBJ2-3; 8 positions match TRBD1. V lost 5 bases and J lost 0; bases outside the gene matches: 4. Germline CDR1 reads SGHNT; CDR2 reads YENEEA. The CDR3 is 15 residues long. This CDR3 reads CASSIGQGSTDTQYF. DNA for the CDR3: TGTGCCAGCAGCATCGGACAGGGAAGCACAGATACGCAGTATTTT.

The chain recombines TRBV27 with TRBJ1-4; TRBD1 might be the D (6 bases). The CDR3 contains 16 residues. Trimming stripped 3 bases from V and 7 bases from J, with 18 bases between. Germline assignment: CDR1 MNHEY and CDR2 SMNVEV (reference sequence). The CDR3 bases are TGTGCCAGCAGTTTCGGGGAACAGGGTAAGTTTGAAAAACTGTTTTTT. Encoded protein: CASSFGEQGKFEKLFF.

The rearrangement links TRBV9 to TRBJ2-1, with 8 bases fitting TRBD2. With 4 bases clipped from V and 0 bases from J, the junction kept 3 bases outside the gene matches. This CDR3 has 15 amino acids. In germline, CDR1 is SGDLS, CDR2 YYNGEE. CDR3 sequence: CASSISGTSYNEQFF. The CDR3, as DNA: TGTGCCAGCAGCATTAGCGGGACCTCCTACAATGAGCAGTTCTTC.

The V gene is TRBV28, the J gene TRBJ2-1; D is possibly TRBD2 (6 bases). Deletions cut 3 bases from V and 0 bases from J, with 15 bases between. In germline, CDR1 is MDHEN, CDR2 SYDVKM. The CDR3 is 17 amino acids. The CDR3 protein is CASSFARDTRSYNEQFF. The DNA for the CDR3 is TGTGCCAGCAGTTTTGCGCGGGATACCCGCTCCTACAATGAGCAGTTCTTC.

This clone appeared once. This chain joins TRBV14 and TRBJ1-2, with D uncertain. Deletions cut 0 bases from V and 4 bases from J, with 12 bases between. CDR1 is SGHDN and CDR2 is FVKESK in the germline V gene. This CDR3 contains 15 residues. The CDR3: CASSQDRQAVYGYTF. The DNA for the CDR3 is TGTGCCAGCAGCCAAGATAGGCAGGCCGTCTATGGCTACACCTTC.

The CDR3 DNA reads as TGCACCAGCAGCCGTAACAGGGTGCACACTGAAGCTTTCTTT. It is translated as CTSSRNRVHTEAFF. The V call is TRBV1, the J call TRBJ1-1; TRBD1, the table's D call, lacks a check against the DNA. TRBV1 is a pseudogene locus. This CDR3 comprises 14 residues.

The CDR3 DNA is TGTGCCAGCAGCGTAGGGCCCGGGGAAGCTTTCTTT. Protein sequence: CASSVGPGEAFF. This sequence joins TRBV9 and TRBJ1-1; D uncertain. The V gene's germline CDR1 is SGDLS and CDR2 YYNGEE. V was cut by 0 bases and J by 8 bases, with 8 bases left in between. The CDR3 consists of 12 residues.